One and the same sample provided the 23 T cell receptor beta chains below, sequenced in a study of identical twins. TCRdb reprocessed the 5' RACE reads with MiXCR, giving one entry per CDR3 protein. The sample lists about 470,000 distinct CDR3 sequences; approximately 25% were seen once. The sample was also linked to a second study, of T cells expressing NK-cell markers.

The source material was CD4+ T cells sorted from blood. The receptors derive from a woman aged 18 to 35 in good health.

This chain links TRBV5-1 with TRBJ2-4, with D possibly TRBD1 on 6 matching bases. The CDR3 has 15 residues. The V and J ends lost 2 bases and 6 bases respectively, with 15 bases between them. CDR1 is SGHRS, CDR2 YFSETQ, per germline. The CDR3 DNA is TGCGCCAGCAGCTTCAGGGGTGCCGATGGAAACATTCAGTACTTC. The encoded protein is CASSFRGADGNIQYF.

The sample holds a few counts of this clonotype. This chain connects TRBV20-1 to TRBJ2-1; no reliable D call. V was trimmed by 0 bases and J by 8 bases, leaving 8 bases between them. The CDR3 is made up of 12 amino acids. Germline CDR1 reads DFQATT; CDR2 reads SNEGSKA (reference sequence). CDR3 coding DNA: TGCAGTGCTAGAGATCAAAGCCATGAGCAGTTCTTC. Translating it yields CSARDQSHEQFF.

The chain couples TRBV20-1 to TRBJ2-1; 9 nucleotides align to TRBD2. J lost 5 bases, V lost 1 base, and 9 bases had no gene match. The germline gives CDR1 DFQATT, CDR2 SNEGSKA (reference sequence). The CDR3 runs 16 residues. This chain's CDR3 is CSARVGSRGRDNEQFF. DNA for the CDR3: TGCAGTGCTAGAGTGGGCTCACGCGGGAGGGACAATGAGCAGTTCTTC.

Notes on this clonotype: The limits of the CDR3 on the DNA are not certain, so only TCRdb's listed CDR3 is given. The chain is built from TRBV30 and TRBJ2-3; the DNA was not compared with TRBD2, the D call given in the table. The V gene's germline CDR1 is GTSNPN and CDR2 SVGIG (reference sequence). The CDR3 length is 14 residues, termini included. Here the CDR3 reads CAWGTGTSGSREYF.

The V call is TRBV9, the J call TRBJ2-3, with no clear D. The CDR3 spans 13 residues. V was pared by 3 bases and J by 3 bases, with 8 bases between. Germline V gene sequence: CDR1 SGDLS, CDR2 YYNGEE. The CDR3 nucleotides read TGTGCCAGCAGCGCCCGAGAGACAGATACGCAGTATTTT. This translates into CASSARETDTQYF.

The chain is built from TRBV6-5 and TRBJ1-6; no clear D. Per the germline V gene, CDR1 is MNHEY and CDR2 is SVGAGI. The V end was cut by 2 bases, the J end by 4 bases, with 12 bases between. The CDR3 runs 16 residues. The CDR3, as DNA: TGTGCCAGCAGTTACGCGGGGAGTAGGTATAATTCACCCCTCCACTTT. This gives the protein CASSYAGSRYNSPLHF.

This clonotype was seen many times. This sequence joins TRBV6-2 or TRBV6-3 and TRBJ2-1, with a tentative D call TRBD2 (6 bases). The CDR3 is 17 residues long. Trimming cost V 3 bases and J 3 bases, with 18 bases left between them. Germline V CDR1 and CDR2: MNHEY, SVGEGT. The CDR3 spells CASSYTHGAGNYNEQFF. CDR3 DNA: TGTGCCAGCAGTTATACCCATGGCGCGGGAAACTACAATGAGCAGTTCTTC.

The J gene is TRBJ2-1, the V gene TRBV2, with 15 bases fitting TRBD2. The trim removed 6 bases at V and 0 bases at J, leaving 12 bases unmatched. This CDR3 contains 20 residues. From germline, CDR1 is SNHLY and CDR2 FYNNEI. CDR3 sequence: CASRRAQGLAGGGSYNEQFF. The CDR3 DNA reads as TGTGCCAGCAGAAGGGCCCAGGGACTAGCGGGGGGTGGCTCCTACAATGAGCAGTTCTTC. Variable domain in full (rest from reference TRBV2 and TRBJ2-1): EPEVTQTPSHQVTQMGQEVILRCVPISNHLYFYWYRQILGQKVEFLVSFYNNEISEKSEIFDDQFSVERPDGSNFTLKIRSTKLEDSAMYFCASRRAQGLAGGGSYNEQFFGPGTRLTVL.

This chain joins TRBV6-5 and TRBJ2-1; TRBD2 might be the D (5 bases). The V end was cut by 4 bases, the J end by 8 bases, with 9 bases between. The CDR3 totals 12 residues. CDR1 is MNHEY and CDR2 is SVGAGI in the germline V gene. The CDR3 sequence: CASSSVRDEQFF. DNA of the CDR3: TGTGCCAGCAGTTCTGTGAGGGATGAGCAGTTCTTC.

This chain connects TRBV20-1 to TRBJ2-1, with 12 bases lining up with TRBD2. In germline, CDR1 is DFQATT, CDR2 SNEGSKA (reference sequence). V was pared by 3 bases and J by 4 bases, with 10 bases of the junction left unmatched. The CDR3 has 17 amino acids. The CDR3 here is CSASGLAGGLGYNEQFF. Here the CDR3 DNA reads TGCAGTGCTAGTGGGCTAGCGGGAGGGTTAGGTTACAATGAGCAGTTCTTC.

The V and J genes are TRBV7-3 and TRBJ1-6; no definite D call. The CDR3 length is 15 residues. CDR1 is SGHTA, CDR2 FQGTGA, per germline. Trimming took off 2 bases at V and 9 bases at J, with 14 bases between the two ends. The CDR3 protein is CASSLGLGEFSPLHF. The CDR3 coding sequence is TGTGCCAGCAGCTTAGGTTTGGGTGAATTTTCACCCCTCCACTTT.

This clonotype was seen only a few times. The chain links TRBV12-3 or TRBV12-4 to TRBJ2-1, with D perhaps given as TRBD1 or TRBD2 (5 bases each). Trimming stripped 2 bases from V and 5 bases from J, with 13 bases between. This CDR3 has 15 residues. The CDR3, as DNA: TGTGCCAGCAGTTTAATGGGGGAGCGGAACAATGAGCAGTTCTTC. Its translation: CASSLMGERNNEQFF.

This clonotype showed up just a few times. The chain combines TRBV29-1 with TRBJ2-5; 9 bases agree with TRBD1. The CDR3 length is 13 residues. The V and J ends lost 6 bases and 3 bases, in that order; junction bases with no gene match: 5. The germline V gene has CDR1 SQVTM and CDR2 ANQGSEA. The CDR3 loop reads CSVPDRGKETQYF. The CDR3 bases are TGCAGCGTCCCGGACAGGGGAAAAGAGACCCAGTACTTC.

This clonotype showed up just once. The chain links TRBV5-1 to TRBJ2-3; D not resolved. The CDR3 loop spans 15 amino acids. The V gene lost 0 bases and the J gene lost 5 bases, with 13 bases spanning the gap. Germline assignment: CDR1 SGHRS and CDR2 YFSETQ. The CDR3 is CASSLVARNGDTQYF. The CDR3 bases are TGCGCCAGCAGCTTGGTTGCTAGAAATGGAGATACGCAGTATTTT. The full variable domain, its missing parts supplied by reference TRBV5-1 and TRBJ2-3, is KAGVTQTPRYLIKTRGQQVTLSCSPISGHRSVSWYQQTPGQGLQFLFEYFSETQRNKGNFPGRFSGRQFSNSRSEMNVSTLELGDSALYLCASSLVARNGDTQYFGPGTRLTVL.

This clonotype was observed at least ten times. This chain uses TRBV24-1 with TRBJ2-3; 10 positions match TRBD1. The CDR3 loop spans 16 amino acids. The V gene end was trimmed by 3 bases and the J gene end by 5 bases; junction bases not matched to a gene: 7. CDR1 and CDR2 (germline): KGHDR, SFDVKD. CDR3 sequence: CATSDTGQGPGDTQYF. CDR3 nucleotide sequence: TGTGCCACCAGTGATACGGGACAGGGGCCGGGAGATACGCAGTATTTT.

The chain employs TRBV3-1 and TRBJ1-6, with 7 bases fitting TRBD1. This CDR3 is built from 15 residues. With 1 base clipped from V and 7 bases from J, the junction kept 4 bases outside the gene matches. Germline loops: CDR1 LGHDT, CDR2 YNNKEL (reference sequence). The CDR3 sequence: CASSQGGTENSPLHF. CDR3 nucleotides: TGTGCCAGCAGCCAAGGAGGGACAGAGAATTCACCCCTCCACTTT.

This rearrangement joins TRBV11-2 to TRBJ2-1; TRBD2 matches at 12 bases. Trimming cost V 5 bases and J 4 bases; bases outside gene matches: 6. CDR1 SGHAT and CDR2 FQNNGV come from the germline V gene. The CDR3 runs to 16 residues. CDR3 nucleotide sequence: TGTGCCAGCAGCCCGACTAGCGGGGGTTTGTACAATGAGCAGTTCTTC. As protein: CASSPTSGGLYNEQFF.

This clonotype was observed a handful of times. This sequence joins TRBV12-3 or TRBV12-4 and TRBJ2-7, with D possibly TRBD2 on 6 matching bases. Trimming shortened V by 2 bases and J by 7 bases, and 9 bases separated the two germline ends. This CDR3 has 12 residues. CDR3 amino acids: CASSLNGREQYF. CDR3 DNA: TGTGCCAGCAGTTTAAACGGGAGAGAGCAGTACTTC.

The CDR3 loop reads CASSVGGGPFLETQYF. The CDR3 DNA reads TGTGCCAGCAGCGTAGGAGGGGGGCCTTTTCTGGAGACCCAGTACTTC. V usage is TRBV9 and J usage is TRBJ2-5, with D perhaps being TRBD1 or TRBD2 (6 bases each). From germline, CDR1 is SGDLS and CDR2 YYNGEE. Trimming took 0 bases from V and 5 from J, leaving 17 bases between them. The CDR3 has 16 residues.

This clonotype has a handful of counts. The genes are TRBV5-1 and TRBJ2-3; D is unresolved. V was trimmed by 5 bases and J by 0 bases, leaving 19 bases between them. The CDR3 extends over 17 amino acids. Per germline, CDR1 SGHRS and CDR2 YFSETQ. The DNA for the CDR3 is TGCGCCAGCAGGACGGGTAGTAGGGCATCTAGCACAGATACGCAGTATTTT. Translated: CASRTGSRASSTDTQYF.

The CDR3 bases are TGTGCCGTCAAGGTTGGGACTGAAGCTTTCTTT. Protein sequence: CAVKVGTEAFF. V usage is TRBV6-2 or TRBV6-3 and J usage is TRBJ1-1; D is uncertain. The CDR3 spans 11 residues. Trimming took off 11 bases at V and 5 bases at J, with 12 bases between the two ends. CDR1 and CDR2 (germline): MNHEY, SVGEGT.

This clonotype was picked up a small number of times. The CDR3, as DNA: TGTGCCAGCAGTTTCCGACAGGGACCCTACGAGCAGTACTTC. Translating it yields CASSFRQGPYEQYF. The rearrangement uses TRBV7-2 and TRBJ2-7; 7 nucleotides line up with TRBD1. CDR1 and CDR2 (germline): SGHTA, FQGNSA. Trimming removed 6 bases from V and 2 bases from J; junction bases left unmatched: 7. This CDR3 is 14 amino acids long.

The CDR3 region has the DNA TGCAGTGCTAGGGTGGCGGCGCTTGGGACCCAGTACTTC. This gives the protein CSARVAALGTQYF. The rearrangement joins TRBV20-1 to TRBJ2-5; D gene unclear. V lost 3 bases to trimming and J lost 7 bases, with 15 bases between them. Germline lookup yields CDR1 DFQATT and CDR2 SNEGSKA (reference sequence). The CDR3 has 13 residues.